This TCR beta chain was sequenced during a study of cytomegalovirus exposure and HLA in healthy donors. Of note for this clone: The antigen is undetermined.

Assay: immunoSEQ multiplex PCR; the TCRdb copy retains only in-frame clones and omits some. Seen here are roughly 65,000 clones, about 94% observed once, and the top ten hold about 4.1%. CDR1 is LNHDA and CDR2 is SQIVND in the germline V gene (reference sequence). The CDR3 consists of 12 residues. Trimming removed 8 bases from V and 10 bases from J, with 14 bases in between. Study observations and caveats: Investigators reported 150 to 200 TCR beta chains as tied to cytomegalovirus.

Sequencing was performed on PBMCs. V is TRBV19 and J is TRBJ1-4, with D perhaps TRBD1 (5 bases). The clonotype originates from a man aged 18 to 29 in good health and CMV-seropositive. As DNA, the CDR3 is TGTGCCAGTGGGGGAGGCGGATTAAAACTGTTTTTT. It is translated as CASGGGGLKLFF.